This T cell receptor beta chain was sequenced during a study of T-cell reconstitution after alpha-beta-depleted transplantation in children. There are many counts of this clonotype. Per germline, CDR1 SQVTM and CDR2 ANQGSEA. There are 13 residues in the CDR3. Trimming took 8 bases from V and 4 from J, leaving 18 bases between them. Unique molecular identifiers featured in how the TCRbeta library was prepared. TCRdb re-derived calls from the PCR reads in MiXCR, one entry per CDR3 protein. This table has hundreds of thousands of distinct CDR3 sequences, 16% appearing once. The TCR was taken from a human donor who donated a stem cell graft to a child with acute myeloid leukemia. The chain combines TRBV29-1 with TRBJ2-7, with TRBD2 as a possible D gene (5 bases). This sample comprised PBMCs from the stem cell graft donor, obtained from the stem cell graft. The CDR3 DNA follows: TGCAGCACGCAAGAGGGAGAAGGATACGAGCAGTACTTC. Its protein product is CSTQEGEGYEQYF.